The 10 T cell receptor beta chains listed next were all sequenced from one sample in a study of T cells in Graves' hyperthyroidism and ophthalmopathy. RNA transcripts yielded amplified TCR beta CDR3 regions. When the TCR CDR3 underwent first-round RT-PCR, the HTBI primer set was used. TCRdb re-derived calls from the multiplex PCR reads in MiXCR, one entry per CDR3 protein. Of 300,000 to 450,000 distinct CDR3 sequences in the sample, 20% to 25% were seen once. Sequencing was carried out using blood. These receptors originate from a man between 45 and 60 years old with Graves' hyperthyroidism.

This clonotype was counted ten times or more. The chain carries TRBV11-2 and TRBJ2-7; 7 positions match TRBD1. Looked up from germline, CDR1 is SGHAT and CDR2 is FQNNGV. J lost 7 bases, V lost 1 base, and 1 base had no gene match. This CDR3 spans 12 amino acids. This CDR3 reads CASSLGTGEQYF. CDR3 sequence (DNA): TGTGCCAGCAGCTTAGGGACAGGTGAGCAGTACTTC. The full variable domain, its missing parts supplied by reference TRBV11-2 and TRBJ2-7, is EAGVAQSPRYKIIEKRQSVAFWCNPISGHATLYWYQQILGQGPKLLIQFQNNGVVDDSQLPKDRFSAERLKGVDSTLKIQPAKLEDSAVYLCASSLGTGEQYFGPGTRLTVT.

This clonotype was detected a few times. V and J are TRBV14 and TRBJ2-3; D may match TRBD1 or TRBD2 (5 bases each). Germline loops: CDR1 SGHDN, CDR2 FVKESK. There are 13 residues in the CDR3. V dropped 4 bases and J dropped 6 bases, with 11 bases sitting between them. The CDR3 region is CASSRDLQDTQYF. The CDR3 DNA reads TGTGCCAGCAGCCGGGACCTCCAGGATACGCAGTATTTT.

The chain joins TRBV10-2 to TRBJ2-2; TRBD2 aligns across 14 bases. The J segment lost 0 bases and the V segment lost 6 bases, leaving 6 bases of the junction unmatched. The CDR3 has 18 amino acids. CDR1 is WSHSY and CDR2 is SAAADI in the germline V gene. This CDR3 is CASRGTSGRLANTGELFF. The CDR3 DNA reads TGCGCCAGCAGGGGGACTAGCGGGAGACTCGCGAACACCGGGGAGCTGTTTTTT.

The chain combines TRBV5-1 with TRBJ2-1; TRBD2 agrees at 13 bases. The ends lost 4 bases at V and 3 bases at J; junction bases unmatched: 7. This CDR3 region has 17 residues. Germline CDR1 reads SGHRS; CDR2 reads YFSETQ. The CDR3 here is CASSRTSGSSVYNEQFF. The CDR3 DNA reads TGCGCCAGCAGCCGGACTAGCGGGAGTTCGGTCTACAATGAGCAGTTCTTC.

This clonotype occurred a few times. This chain joins TRBV6-1 and TRBJ2-7; D may be TRBD2 (6 bases). CDR3 length: 13 amino acids. V lost 8 bases and J 0 bases, leaving 11 bases between the germline ends. Germline loops: CDR1 MNHNS, CDR2 SASEGT. CDR3 loop: CASHSGSSYEQYF. DNA of the CDR3: TGTGCCAGCCATAGCGGAAGCTCCTACGAGCAGTACTTC.

This rearrangement joins TRBV9 to TRBJ2-3, with TRBD2 matching over 8 bases. V shed 6 bases, J shed 0 bases, and the junction held 3 bases outside the gene matches. In germline, CDR1 is SGDLS, CDR2 YYNGEE. There are 14 residues in the CDR3. This CDR3 is CASNGGASTDTQYF. DNA of the CDR3: TGTGCCAGCAACGGGGGGGCTAGCACAGATACGCAGTATTTT. The full variable domain, completed using reference TRBV9 and TRBJ2-3, is DSGVTQTPKHLITATGQRVTLRCSPRSGDLSVYWYQQSLDQGLQFLIQYYNGEERAKGNILERFSAQQFPDLHSELNLSSLELGDSALYFCASNGGASTDTQYFGPGTRLTVL.

This clonotype was observed many times. The chain couples TRBV27 to TRBJ2-3, with D unclear. Trimming stripped 2 bases from V and 4 bases from J, with 7 bases between. Germline lookup yields CDR1 MNHEY and CDR2 SMNVEV (reference sequence). CDR3 length: 13 residues. The DNA of the CDR3 is TGTGCCAGCAGTTTAAGCACTTCAGATACGCAGTATTTT. Translation gives CASSLSTSDTQYF.

This clonotype was detected many times. The chain carries TRBV2 and TRBJ1-5; D remains unclear. The CDR3 length is 15 residues. The V end was cut by 2 bases, the J end by 3 bases, with 11 bases between. Germline V gene data show CDR1 as SNHLY and CDR2 as FYNNEI. CDR3 protein: CASSELAANNQPQHF. The CDR3, as DNA: TGTGCCAGCAGTGAATTGGCAGCTAACAATCAGCCCCAGCATTTT. The whole variable domain, remainder taken from reference TRBV2 and TRBJ1-5, is EPEVTQTPSHQVTQMGQEVILRCVPISNHLYFYWYRQILGQKVEFLVSFYNNEISEKSEIFDDQFSVERPDGSNFTLKIRSTKLEDSAMYFCASSELAANNQPQHFGDGTRLSIL.

This chain links TRBV18 with TRBJ2-7; D might be TRBD1 or TRBD2, each matching 5 bases. The V end lost 2 bases, the J end lost 4 bases, and 12 bases lay between the germline ends. There are 14 residues in the CDR3. Looked up from germline, CDR1 is KGHSH and CDR2 is LQKENI. The CDR3 loop reads CASSPGTYPYEQYF. In DNA form, the CDR3 reads TGTGCCAGCTCACCAGGGACGTATCCTTACGAGCAGTACTTC.

The chain combines TRBV7-9 with TRBJ2-2; D is unclear. The CDR3 runs to 16 residues. With 6 bases removed from V and 2 bases from J, the gap between germline ends came to 16 bases. Germline CDR1 is SEHNR and CDR2 is FQNEAQ (reference sequence). The CDR3 sequence is CASSPPPAFNTGELFF. The DNA of the CDR3 is TGTGCCAGCAGTCCCCCGCCAGCGTTTAACACCGGGGAGCTGTTTTTT.